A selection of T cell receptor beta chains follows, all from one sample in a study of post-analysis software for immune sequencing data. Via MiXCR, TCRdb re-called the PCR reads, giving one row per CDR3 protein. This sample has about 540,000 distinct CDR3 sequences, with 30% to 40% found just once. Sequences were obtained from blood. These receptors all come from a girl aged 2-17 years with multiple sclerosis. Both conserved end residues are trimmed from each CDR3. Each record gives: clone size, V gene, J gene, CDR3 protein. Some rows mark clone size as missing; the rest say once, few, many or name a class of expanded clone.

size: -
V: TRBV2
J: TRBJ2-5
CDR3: ASRFGGDLGTQY

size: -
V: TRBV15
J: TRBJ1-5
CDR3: ATSTKTGGNQPQH

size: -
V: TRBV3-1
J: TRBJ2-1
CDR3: ASSRGLAGGAKEQF

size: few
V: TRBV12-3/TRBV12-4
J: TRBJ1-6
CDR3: ASSSGQSNSPLH

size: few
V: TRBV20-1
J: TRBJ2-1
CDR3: SEARDNEQF

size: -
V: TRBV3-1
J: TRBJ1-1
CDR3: ASSQVSTTEAF

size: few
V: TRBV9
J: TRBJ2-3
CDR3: ASSVDWRGVTDTQY

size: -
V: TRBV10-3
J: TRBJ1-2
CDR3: AIREDRDNGYT

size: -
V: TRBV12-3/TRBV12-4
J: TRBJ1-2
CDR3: ASSLAQARGYGYT

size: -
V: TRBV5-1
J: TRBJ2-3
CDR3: ASSLEASGGDTQY

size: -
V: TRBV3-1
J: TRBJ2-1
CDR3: ASSQEQRGGLPKTYNEQF

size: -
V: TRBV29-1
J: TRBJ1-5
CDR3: SVAGRVDQPQH

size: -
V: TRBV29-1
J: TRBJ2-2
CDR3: SVEAGSTNTGELF

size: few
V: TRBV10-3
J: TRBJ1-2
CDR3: AIPRADGYT

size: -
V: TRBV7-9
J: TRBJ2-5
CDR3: ASSLDTGGVSETQY

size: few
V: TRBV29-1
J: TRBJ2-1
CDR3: SVRPGQQGHEQF

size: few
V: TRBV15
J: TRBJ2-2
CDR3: ATSRDPILTNTGELF

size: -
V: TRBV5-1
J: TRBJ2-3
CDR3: ASSSSGHTDTQY

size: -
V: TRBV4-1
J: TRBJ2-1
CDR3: ASSQKIGRFNEQF

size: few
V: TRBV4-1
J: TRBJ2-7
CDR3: ASSQDNSGGYEQY

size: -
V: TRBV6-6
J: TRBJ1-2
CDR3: ASSYSTGPPGYT

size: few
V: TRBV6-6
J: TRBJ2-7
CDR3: ASSYREAGSSEQY

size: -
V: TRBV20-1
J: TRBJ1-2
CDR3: SAREGQGSGYT

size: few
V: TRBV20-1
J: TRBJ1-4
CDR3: SAKGQPNEKLF

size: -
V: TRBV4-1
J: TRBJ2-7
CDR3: ASSQDQGTVYEQY

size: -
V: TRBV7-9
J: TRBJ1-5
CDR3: ASSLVSRGRDQPQH

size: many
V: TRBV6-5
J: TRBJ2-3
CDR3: ASSRGGGTDTQY

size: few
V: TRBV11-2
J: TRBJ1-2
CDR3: ASSLVDRYYGYT

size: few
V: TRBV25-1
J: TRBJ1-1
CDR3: ASSDPGQGARTEAF

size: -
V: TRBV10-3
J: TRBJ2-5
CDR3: AIKSGESNEQY

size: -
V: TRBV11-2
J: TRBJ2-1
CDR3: ASSDLGLAGGPSTYNEQF

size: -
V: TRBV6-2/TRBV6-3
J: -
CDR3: ASSYSRTSACEQY

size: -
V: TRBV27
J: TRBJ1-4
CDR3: ASSSNRGENEKLF

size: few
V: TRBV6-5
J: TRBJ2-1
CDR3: ASSRAGGGRGNEQF

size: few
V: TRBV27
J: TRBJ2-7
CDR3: ASSPFPRGSYEQY

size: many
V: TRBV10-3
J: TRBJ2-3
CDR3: AIGTTSGGDTQY

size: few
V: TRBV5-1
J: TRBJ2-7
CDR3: ASSDREGEQY

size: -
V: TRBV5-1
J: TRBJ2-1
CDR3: ASSNTGTEQF

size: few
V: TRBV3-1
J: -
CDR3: ASSSYTGIQY

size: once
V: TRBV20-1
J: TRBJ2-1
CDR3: SAPGGGEPWQF

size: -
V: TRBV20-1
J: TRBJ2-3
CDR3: SARRTSGGRKDTQY

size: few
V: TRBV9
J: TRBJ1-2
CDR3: ASSHGQPTGYT

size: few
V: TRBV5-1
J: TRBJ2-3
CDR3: ASSLADSLTDTQY

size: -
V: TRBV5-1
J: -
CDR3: ASSSNSASSKTQY

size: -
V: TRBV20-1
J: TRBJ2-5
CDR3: SAGAIRFDEQY

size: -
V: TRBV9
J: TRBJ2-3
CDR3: ASSVGSAYTDPQY

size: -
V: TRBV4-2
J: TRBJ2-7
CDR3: ASSQLRVDSGGSYEQY

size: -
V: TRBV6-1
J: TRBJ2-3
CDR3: ASNDAISGGVGTDTQY

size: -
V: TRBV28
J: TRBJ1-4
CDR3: ATKLGSRGKLF

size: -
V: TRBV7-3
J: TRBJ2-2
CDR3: ASSSSGGARTGELF

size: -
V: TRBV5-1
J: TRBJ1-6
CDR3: ASSWTKDSPLH

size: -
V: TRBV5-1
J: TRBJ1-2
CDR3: ASSIDGLQNYGYT

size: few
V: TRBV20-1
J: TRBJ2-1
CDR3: SARVNERSSRTDYNEQF

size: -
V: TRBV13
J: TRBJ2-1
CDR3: ASIHAGGENEQF

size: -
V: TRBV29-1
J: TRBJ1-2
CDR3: SDGGTWDGYT

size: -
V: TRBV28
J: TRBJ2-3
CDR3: ASSFPVPDTQY

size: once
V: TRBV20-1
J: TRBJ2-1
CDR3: SARELAGRSYNERF

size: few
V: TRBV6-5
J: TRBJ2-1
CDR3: ASSFLAGQGSNEQF

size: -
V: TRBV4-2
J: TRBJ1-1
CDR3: ASRQDSGTGNREAF